A single T cell receptor beta chain is shown here with its context. This clone was detected only once. The specificity of this receptor is unknown. No much larger clone is present one base from it, and per-base qualities are unavailable. In total, 500 to 700 healthy bone marrow donors made up the cohort. All cohort members were sampled while nominally healthy, although unrecorded immune exposures were likely present. The donor tested CMV seropositive, placing the donor among the roughly 270 seropositive members of the cohort. A peripheral blood sample was collected from each donor, and TCR beta sequencing was performed on peripheral blood mononuclear cells. Genomic DNA extraction from the blood cell samples was performed with the Qiagen DNeasy Blood Extraction Kit. This record comes from a study of cytomegalovirus exposure and HLA in healthy donors (TCRdb year 2017). Study-wide context: In an earlier analysis of 550 to 750 of the donors, 250 to 350 Gb of sequence data and approximately 120 million unique TCR beta sequences from about 179 million T cells were reported. Class I and class II HLA loci were covered by the typing at four-digit resolution. Four or five DR-DQ haplotypes were treated as single units for association and clustering because of strong linkage in the cohort. An early release covering just under 650 HLA-typed donors comprised about 300 gigabases of sequencing data and approximately 85 million unique TCR sequences. Of the roughly 400 genotyped donors, about 84% fell in the genetic ancestry cluster associated with self-reported Caucasian donors. Using immunosequencing, the study profiled T cell repertoires from about 610 subjects and related those repertoires to cytomegalovirus serostatus. Among about 400 genotyped donors of the cohort, an average of roughly 230,000 unique TCR beta nucleotide sequences was sequenced per donor, of which about 19% were non-productive. Genome-wide SNP genotypes for about 55% of the roughly 670 donors were used in a later genetic analysis, which treated that subset as a discovery cohort. To predict cytomegalovirus infection status, the study combined high-throughput TCR immunosequencing, statistical association of individual TCRs with disease status, and machine learning. To study patterns of TCR occurrence, a later analysis re-analyzed previously published TCR beta repertoires from 500 to 850 donors and added high-resolution HLA genotyping. The study aimed to test whether cataloging public T cell receptors could reveal signatures of past pathogen exposure. In addition to the first cohort of 666 subjects, a separate validation cohort of approximately 130 different subjects was used. Donor age, sex, ethnicity and CMV serostatus were compiled together with the repertoire data. An earlier analysis of around 640 of the donors used high-throughput TCR beta sequencing to judge whether each TCR beta V gene segment behaved as functional or pseudogenic. Every discovery cohort repertoire had been produced on one sequencing platform. The number of donors typed differed by locus, with roughly 620-630 for A, B, C, DRB1 and DQB1, 522 for DQA1, over 600 for DPA1, and around 450 for DPB1. Rather than using new phenotypic data, the later analysis identified candidate immune exposures from TCR beta sequences and from how often those sequences occurred across donors. Paper-wide results and their limitations: The classifier was reported to diagnose cytomegalovirus status with high specificity and sensitivity in both the original and validation cohorts. The study listed around 160 TCR beta chains as associated with cytomegalovirus. The only immune exposure information available for the cohort was CMV serostatus. The 87-base-pair reads could not distinguish some IMGT-functional V segments, including TRBV6-2 and TRBV6-3, so those segments were excluded. The authors suggested that the approach could potentially be generalized to other disease states and immunological phenotypes. A further reported finding was that TCR beta sequences accurately predicted the HLA-A and HLA-B alleles for most subjects in the first cohort. A later analysis found that TCR association rates varied across HLA loci, with DRB1 alleles showing the most associated TCRs and HLA-C alleles the fewest. According to a later genetic analysis, donors in an Asian-associated ancestry cluster had fewer N-insertions in productive TCRs than the approximately 670-donor mean. In a later analysis, several top co-occurrence clusters were reported to appear linked to parvovirus B19, influenza, CMV and Epstein-Barr virus. Most TCR sequences were observed very rarely across donors, whereas some public TCRs were present in many individuals. According to a later analysis, most CMV-associated TCR beta chains appeared to be HLA-restricted, and the HLA associations seemed to be driven largely by CMV exposure. Linkage disequilibrium might explain the correlated functional status among segregating V segments, but an unknown experimental factor could not be excluded. In a later analysis, HLA-associated TCR beta chains were found to be more clonally expanded and to have lower generation probabilities than equally common non-associated chains. In this cohort, only TCR beta chains were sequenced, and detectable features were limited by the absence of alpha or paired-chain data. V-gene and J-gene trimming of TCR beta chains was associated with a missense DCLRE1C variant in a later genetic analysis, and the association was replicated in an independent cohort. Broadly in line with IMGT annotations, most TCR beta V segments showed up in productive rearrangements about 87% or about 30% of the time in an earlier analysis of 587 of the donors. Because HLA typing was unavailable for some donors at each locus, only the typed subset was used in association tests. Strong co-occurrence of HLA alleles, especially DR and DQ, made assigning TCR associations to individual alleles difficult. In a later analysis, around 17,000 TCR beta sequences were associated with specific HLA alleles at a false discovery rate of 0.05. Sequencing depth was assumed to be roughly uniform across donors in the presence/absence analyses, though that assumption may not hold. The sequencing pipeline was judged likely to have produced a cluster of highly shared sequence variants as a technical artifact. A few of the identified cytomegalovirus-associated TCR beta chains were confirmed in vitro to be specific for cytomegalovirus antigens. Because counts were too low, roughly 17 rarely observed V segments, including chromosome 9 orphons, were left out of the earlier analysis of over 550 of the donors.

Receptors were amplified or captured by the immunoSEQ multiplex PCR assay. For the multiplex PCR, a mixture combining 60 forward primers for TCR Vbeta segments and 13 reverse primers for TCR Jbeta segments was used. Amplification of the CDR3 region of rearranged TCR beta genes was performed with a multiplex PCR assay on genomic DNA. The amplified TCR beta libraries were sequenced on the Illumina HiSeq System as 87-base-pair reads. Under the source paper's analysis protocol: Across the 600 to 700 repertoires, a later analysis counted 80 million or so unique TCR beta chains, some 11 million of which were shared by at least two donors. To remove PCR and sequencing errors, raw reads were error-corrected and collapsed into unique sequences using a nearest-neighbor algorithm that merged closely related sequences. To assign V, D and J gene segments, CDR3 sequences were aligned to IMGT reference sequences. For a sequence to be retained, a match of at least six nucleotides was required to both a V gene segment and a J gene segment. A rearrangement counted as productive if the CDR3 had no stop codons and remained in frame with V and J, and every other rearrangement counted as non-productive. CDR3 was defined according to IMGT convention as the region running from the second conserved V-encoded cysteine to the conserved J-encoded phenylalanine. In an earlier analysis of 500 to 650 of the donors, sequences lacking an unambiguous match to a single V gene segment were excluded. An earlier analysis of a few hundred of the donors classified V segments as functional when productive rearrangements were above 56.7% and as segregating when the standard deviation between donors was above 5%. A statistical classification framework was developed to diagnose cytomegalovirus status using the catalog of TCR beta chain sequences. In a later analysis, V and J genes were assigned by comparing TCR nucleotide sequences against IMGT/GENE-DB human TR gene sequences. The TCRdist pipeline was used in a later analysis to assign CDR3 sequences and most-parsimonious VDJ recombination scenarios. In a later analysis, every TCR beta chain was defined by the combination of its CDR3 amino acid sequence and its V-gene family, and reads without a unique V-gene family were dropped. To address suspected cross-contamination and a sequencing artifact, a later analysis removed over 500 highly shared, low-generation-probability nucleotide sequences. In a later analysis, a clonal expansion index was calculated for each public chain from normalized within-repertoire ranks of inferred template counts. A later analysis computed generation probabilities with a VDJ recombination model fitted to out-of-frame rearrangements, and checked the results against IGoR. Hypergeometric tests were used in a later analysis to score TCR-TCR, TCR-HLA and TCR-CMV co-occurrence, with a repertoire-size bias correction applied to the TCR pairs. A later analysis estimated false discovery rates by permuting HLA or CMV assignments 20 times. In a later analysis, co-occurring TCRs were grouped with DBSCAN, and TCRdist sequence similarity was added when clustering was performed within HLA-allele-positive subsets. Repertoires with fewer than 30,000 or more than 120,000 public chains were left out of co-occurrence clustering, as were four to six repertoires with anomalous nucleotide sharing. Drawn from immuneACCESS, this table holds only the in-frame rearrangements with V and J called that TCRdb kept. Clones are partly lost; checked studies trace under half to an unresolved V gene and leave the rest unexplained. That table supplies the V and J calls and clone size; D and trimming were determined from the DNA. Across this sample there are 120,000 or so clones, with over 75% seen only once. The ten biggest clones cover more than 3% of the sample.

Taken from cysteine to phenylalanine, the CDR3 has 16 residues. Just CDR3 DNA is preserved here, 48 bases in frame from base 1. CDR1 LGHNA and CDR2 YSLEER were looked up in the germline V gene. V loses 0 bases, J loses 0 bases, and the germline ends lie 8 bases apart. This receptor was obtained from a man between 18 and 29 years old in good health and CMV-seropositive. The V and J genes are TRBV4-3 and TRBJ2-2; the D gene lacks a confident call. The sequencing input was PBMCs. The DNA is as follows: TGCGCCAGCAGCCAAGATTTGGCTTCGAACACCGGGGAGCTGTTTTTT. Translated, this gives CASSQDLASNTGELFF.